The following is a T cell receptor (beta chain) sequence with its context. The data were taken from a study of blood T cell repertoires in COVID-19. Study-wide background: Collection of acute and convalescent COVID-19 samples took place in the United States, Italy and Spain. T cells, B-cell-depleted T cells, or PBMCs supplied cDNA or gDNA.

Seattle patients were enrolled while actively infected and followed longitudinally. The authors' processing: For nucleated cells, counts were estimated from reference gene primer amplification. Clones were read by immunoSEQ multiplex PCR, and TCRdb kept only the in-frame ones, dropping some. V and J calls plus clone size are reproduced from that table; the DNA served to infer D and trimming. The repertoire consists of under 250,000 clones, with 65% to 90% occurring once and the leading ten covering approximately 2.4%. This receptor was identified in a woman between 65 and 79 years old with COVID-19, enrolled during active disease. Sequenced material: peripheral blood.

The CDR3 DNA reads as TGTGCCAGCATCGACATCGGGACAGGGGGCACTGAAGCTTTCTTT. This sequence encodes CASIDIGTGGTEAFF. V and J are TRBV2 and TRBJ1-1, with 11 bases lining up with TRBD1. The V and J ends lost 7 bases and 4 bases, in that order; junction bases with no gene match: 8. Germline CDR1 reads SNHLY; CDR2 reads FYNNEI. The CDR3 extends over 15 amino acids.